A single sample gave rise to the 7 T cell receptor beta chains below, sequenced in a study of T-cell memory formation after mild COVID-19. TCRdb reanalysed the 5' RACE reads using MiXCR and keeps one entry per CDR3 protein. The table shows fewer than 700,000 distinct CDR3 sequences, with roughly 20% occurring only once. The specimen sequenced was PBMCs or a T cell subset sorted from them (not recorded which). The receptor set was obtained from an adult woman who had mild COVID-19 (a few samples of this study predate the infection). Cell type and time point are not known.

V and J are TRBV2 and TRBJ1-5; D might be TRBD1 (6 bases). This CDR3 is built from 15 residues. V gave up 4 bases and J gave up 0 bases, with 10 bases separating them. CDR1 is SNHLY and CDR2 is FYNNEI in the germline V gene. CDR3: CASSGQVDSNQPQHF. The CDR3 DNA is TGTGCCAGCAGTGGACAGGTCGATAGCAATCAGCCCCAGCATTTT.

In nucleotides, the CDR3 is TGCAGTGCTATTTCTGGACAGAGGGGGAACACTGAAGCTTTCTTT. Its translation is CSAISGQRGNTEAFF. The V call is TRBV20-1, the J call TRBJ1-1, with TRBD1 as a possible D gene (6 bases). Germline CDR1 DFQATT, CDR2 SNEGSKA (reference sequence). There are 15 residues in the CDR3. Trimming left V 4 bases short and J 1 base short, with 16 bases between.

The chain joins TRBV24-1 to TRBJ2-5, with D possibly being TRBD1 or TRBD2 (5 bases each). CDR1 and CDR2 (germline): KGHDR, SFDVKD. V lost 0 bases to trimming and J lost 4 bases, with 14 bases between them. The CDR3 covers 16 residues. CDR3 DNA sequence: TGTGCCACCAGTGATTTGCGAAGGGGAGCAAGAGAGACCCAGTACTTC. Translated, it gives CATSDLRRGARETQYF.

The chain combines TRBV6-2 or TRBV6-3 with TRBJ2-1, with unresolved D. This CDR3 comprises 14 residues. Germline V gene sequence: CDR1 MNHEY, CDR2 SVGEGT. With 2 bases removed from V and 3 bases from J, the gap between germline ends came to 8 bases. The CDR3 reads CASSYGGDYNEQFF. Here the CDR3 DNA reads TGTGCCAGCAGTTACGGTGGCGACTACAATGAGCAGTTCTTC.

This clonotype was seen a few times. The chain carries TRBV7-2 and TRBJ1-4; D is uncertain. Looked up from germline, CDR1 is SGHTA and CDR2 is FQGNSA. This CDR3 contains 13 residues. V was trimmed by 0 bases and J by 8 bases, leaving 7 bases between them. The chain's CDR3 is CASSLAAREKLFF. CDR3 in DNA: TGTGCCAGCAGCTTAGCGGCCAGGGAAAAACTGTTTTTT.

A few counts support this clonotype. The chain employs TRBV24-1 and TRBJ1-1; D ambiguous. This CDR3 region has 11 residues. The germline gives CDR1 KGHDR, CDR2 SFDVKD. V was cut by 9 bases and J by 4 bases, with 8 bases left in between. The CDR3 bases are TGTGCCACCCGCCTCGGCACTGAAGCTTTCTTT. Protein sequence: CATRLGTEAFF.

This sequence joins TRBV5-1 and TRBJ2-5; D is uncertain. Trimming removed 0 bases at V and 5 bases at J, with 8 bases between. Germline values: CDR1 SGHRS, CDR2 YFSETQ. The CDR3 totals 13 residues. CDR3 nucleotide sequence: TGCGCCAGCAGCTTGGGCGAGTGGGAGACCCAGTACTTC. This sequence encodes CASSLGEWETQYF.